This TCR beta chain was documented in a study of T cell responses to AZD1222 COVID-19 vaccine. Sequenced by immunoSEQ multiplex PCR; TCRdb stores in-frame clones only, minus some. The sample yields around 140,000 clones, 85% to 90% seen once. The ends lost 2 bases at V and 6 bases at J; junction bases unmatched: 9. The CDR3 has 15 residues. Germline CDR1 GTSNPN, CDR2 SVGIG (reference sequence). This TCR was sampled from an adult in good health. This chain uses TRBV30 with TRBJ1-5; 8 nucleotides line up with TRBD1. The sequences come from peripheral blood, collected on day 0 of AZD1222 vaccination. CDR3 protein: CAWSYPGQVGQPQHF. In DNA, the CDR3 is TGTGCCTGGAGTTACCCGGGACAGGTCGGTCAGCCCCAGCATTTT.